These 16 T cell receptor beta chains came from one sample sequenced in a study of patients and donors after allogeneic stem cell transplantation. TCRdb recomputed calls from the RT-PCR reads with MiXCR, one row per CDR3 protein. The data show about 72,000 distinct CDR3 sequences, with approximately 25% seen just once and around a quarter held by the top ten. Specimen: blood, either unsorted or a sorted T cell fraction (not recorded which). These receptors were collected from a human donor who was either an allogeneic HSCT recipient or a stem cell or donor lymphocyte infusion donor (not recorded which). It is not recorded whose cells these are; they may come from a transplant donor.

V usage is TRBV5-1 and J usage is TRBJ2-6; D unclear. The CDR3 length is 15 residues. Trimming left V 1 base short and J 2 bases short, with 7 bases between. Germline V gene data show CDR1 as SGHRS and CDR2 as YFSETQ. The CDR3 loop reads CASSLLGTGANVLTF. CDR3 sequence (DNA): TGCGCCAGCAGCTTGTTGGGAACTGGGGCCAACGTCCTGACTTTC.

This clonotype turned up a few times. The rearrangement uses TRBV12-3 or TRBV12-4 and TRBJ2-2; 10 bases align to TRBD1. The CDR3 sequence is 15 residues long. V lost 7 bases, J lost 3 bases, and 5 bases stayed unmatched. In DNA, the CDR3 is TGTGCCAGCACCCACGGGACAGGGGACACCGGGGAGCTGTTTTTT. Translation: CASTHGTGDTGELFF.

This clonotype was seen only a few times. The J gene is TRBJ1-1, the V gene TRBV29-1; D gene unclear. The CDR3 contains 10 residues. The V end lost 4 bases, the J end lost 5 bases, and 5 bases lay between the germline ends. The germline CDR1 and CDR2 sequences are SQVTM and ANQGSEA. In DNA form, the CDR3 reads TGCAGCGTTGGACGGACTGAAGCTTTCTTT. Translated: CSVGRTEAFF.

In this sample, this clonotype turned up a few times. V is TRBV20-1 and J is TRBJ2-1; maybe TRBD1 (7 bases). The CDR3 runs to 15 residues. Germline loops: CDR1 DFQATT, CDR2 SNEGSKA (reference sequence). V lost 6 bases and J 4 bases, leaving 19 bases between the germline ends. CDR3 sequence: CSARDLGTVYNEQFF. CDR3 nucleotide sequence: TGCAGTGCCAGGGACTTGGGGACAGTGTACAATGAGCAGTTCTTC.

This clonotype was found a few times. The V call is TRBV12-3 or TRBV12-4, the J call TRBJ2-7, with a tentative D call TRBD1 (5 bases). The CDR3 contains 15 residues. The V gene lost 3 bases and the J gene lost 2 bases, with 14 bases spanning the gap. The CDR3 here is CASSFNPQGTYEQYF. CDR3 DNA: TGTGCCAGCAGTTTTAATCCTCAGGGCACCTACGAGCAGTACTTC.

V is TRBV5-1 and J is TRBJ1-1; D uncertain. The CDR3 loop spans 13 amino acids. Deletions cut 3 bases from V and 8 bases from J, with 14 bases between. Germline CDR1 and CDR2: SGHRS and YFSETQ. The CDR3 DNA reads TGCGCCAGCAGCTGGTCGGAAGGCCCCGAAGCTTTCTTT. Translation: CASSWSEGPEAFF.

V is TRBV4-3 and J is TRBJ2-7, with 9 bases lining up with TRBD2. The CDR3 has 15 residues. After removal of 5 bases from V and 4 bases from J, the junction contained 9 bases not matched to a gene. Germline CDR1 LGHNA, CDR2 YSLEER. CDR3 protein: CASSYRREGRYEQYF. The CDR3 DNA reads as TGCGCCAGCAGCTACCGGCGGGAGGGCCGGTACGAGCAGTACTTC.

This chain uses TRBV29-1 with TRBJ2-7, with D uncertain. The CDR3 extends over 9 amino acids. The germline gives CDR1 SQVTM, CDR2 ANQGSEA. CDR3 sequence (DNA): TGCAGAGAACATGACGAGCAGTACTTC. Translated: CREHDEQYF.

This clonotype turned up a few times. The V and J genes are TRBV5-1 and TRBJ2-2; 9 bases are shared with TRBD1. Germline V CDR1 and CDR2: SGHRS, YFSETQ. V was pared by 2 bases and J by 7 bases, with 6 bases of the junction left unmatched. This CDR3 contains 15 residues. Here the CDR3 DNA reads TGCGCCAGCAGCTTAAGGACAGGGGAAGGCGGGGAGCTGTTTTTT. It is translated as CASSLRTGEGGELFF.

This clonotype was seen a few times. This chain connects TRBV2 to TRBJ2-2; D gene unclear. Trimming cost V 1 base and J 3 bases, with 9 bases left between them. CDR1 SNHLY and CDR2 FYNNEI come from the germline V gene. This CDR3 has 15 amino acids. CDR3 sequence: CASSEVGRDTGELFF. CDR3 bases: TGTGCCAGCAGTGAAGTGGGTAGAGACACCGGGGAGCTGTTTTTT.

To note about this clonotype: Its ends do not fully match the called genes, so a read error is possible. The CDR3 DNA is TGTGCCAGCAGTTTCGGGTTAACTAATAAAAAACTGTTTTTT. It encodes CASSFGLTNKKLFF. The chain recombines TRBV12-3 or TRBV12-4 with TRBJ1-4; D is ambiguous. The CDR3 consists of 14 residues.

The chain is built from TRBV2 and TRBJ2-1, with D perhaps matching TRBD2 (6 bases). This CDR3 region has 14 residues. The germline CDR1 and CDR2 sequences are SNHLY and FYNNEI. Between the trimmed V and J ends, which lost 7 bases and 0 bases, there was a span of 10 bases. CDR3 sequence: CASTRESSYNEQFF. CDR3 nucleotide sequence: TGTGCCAGCACCCGGGAGAGCTCCTACAATGAGCAGTTCTTC.

The chain joins TRBV5-6 to TRBJ2-6; D is possibly TRBD2 (5 bases). V lost 2 bases to trimming and J lost 0 bases, with 15 bases between them. This CDR3 has 18 amino acids. Germline CDR1 reads SGHDT; CDR2 reads YYEEEE. This CDR3 is CASSFRGIVLSGANVLTF. The CDR3 bases are TGTGCCAGCAGCTTTCGAGGGATCGTCCTCTCTGGGGCCAACGTCCTGACTTTC.

V is TRBV29-1 and J is TRBJ1-1; 7 bases match TRBD1. Unmatched junction bases numbered 7, after V lost 4 bases and J lost 5 bases. The CDR3 is 13 residues long. CDR1 and CDR2 from the germline V gene are SQVTM and ANQGSEA. The CDR3 loop is CSVAQGVRTEAFF. The CDR3 nucleotides are TGCAGCGTTGCCCAGGGGGTGAGGACTGAAGCTTTCTTT.

There are a few counts of this clonotype. The chain recombines TRBV7-2 with TRBJ1-3; the D is unclear. CDR1 and CDR2 (germline): SGHTA, FQGNSA. This CDR3 has 16 amino acids. Trimming removed 1 base at V and 0 bases at J, with 10 bases between. CDR3 bases: TGTGCCAGCAGCTTAGGCGCCCTTAACTCTGGAAACACCATATATTTT. Residues: CASSLGALNSGNTIYF.

This clonotype was observed a handful of times. This chain connects TRBV5-1 to TRBJ2-1; unclear D gene. The CDR3 is 15 amino acids. Germline V gene lookup returns CDR1 SGHRS and CDR2 YFSETQ. V dropped 4 bases and J dropped 2 bases, with 13 bases sitting between them. CDR3 residues: CASSQEAIAYNEQFF. The DNA of the CDR3 is TGCGCCAGCAGCCAGGAAGCTATCGCCTACAATGAGCAGTTCTTC.